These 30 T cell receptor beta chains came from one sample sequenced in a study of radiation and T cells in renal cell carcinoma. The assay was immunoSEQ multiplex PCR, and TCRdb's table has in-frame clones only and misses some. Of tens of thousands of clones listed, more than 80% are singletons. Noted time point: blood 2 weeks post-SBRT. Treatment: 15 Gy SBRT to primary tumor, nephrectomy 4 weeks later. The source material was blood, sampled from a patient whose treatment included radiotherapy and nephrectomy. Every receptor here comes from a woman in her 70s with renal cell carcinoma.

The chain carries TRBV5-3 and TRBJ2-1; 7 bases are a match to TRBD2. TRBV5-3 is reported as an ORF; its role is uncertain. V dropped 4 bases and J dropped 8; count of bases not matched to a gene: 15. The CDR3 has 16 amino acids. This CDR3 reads CARSGSPRGDLDEQFF. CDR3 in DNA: TGTGCCAGAAGCGGTAGCCCCCGGGGGGATCTTGATGAGCAGTTCTTC.

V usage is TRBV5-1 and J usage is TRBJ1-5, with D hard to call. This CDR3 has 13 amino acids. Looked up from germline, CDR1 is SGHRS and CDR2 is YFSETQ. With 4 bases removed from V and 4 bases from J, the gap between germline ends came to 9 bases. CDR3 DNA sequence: TGCGCCAGCAGCACCGGGTCAAATCAGCCCCAGCATTTT. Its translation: CASSTGSNQPQHF.

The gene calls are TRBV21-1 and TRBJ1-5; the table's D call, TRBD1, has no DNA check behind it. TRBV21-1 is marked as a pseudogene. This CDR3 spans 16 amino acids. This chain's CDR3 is CASSKAGTGRDQPQHF. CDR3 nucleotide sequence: TGTGCCAGCAGCAAAGCCGGGACAGGTCGGGATCAGCCCCAGCATTTT.

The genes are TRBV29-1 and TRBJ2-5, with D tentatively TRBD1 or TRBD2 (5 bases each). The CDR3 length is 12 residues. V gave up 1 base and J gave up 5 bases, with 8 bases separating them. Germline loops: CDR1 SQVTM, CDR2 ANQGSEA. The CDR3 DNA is TGCAGCGTTGAAGGCTGGGGGGAGACCCAGTACTTC. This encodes CSVEGWGETQYF.

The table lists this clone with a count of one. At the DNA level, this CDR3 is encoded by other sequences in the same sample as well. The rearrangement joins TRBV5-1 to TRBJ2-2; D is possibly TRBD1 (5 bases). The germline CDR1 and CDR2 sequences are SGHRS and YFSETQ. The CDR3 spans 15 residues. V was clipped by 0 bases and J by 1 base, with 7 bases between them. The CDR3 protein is CASSLGQGNTGELFF. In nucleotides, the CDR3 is TGCGCCAGCAGCTTGGGGCAGGGGAACACCGGGGAGCTGTTTTTT.

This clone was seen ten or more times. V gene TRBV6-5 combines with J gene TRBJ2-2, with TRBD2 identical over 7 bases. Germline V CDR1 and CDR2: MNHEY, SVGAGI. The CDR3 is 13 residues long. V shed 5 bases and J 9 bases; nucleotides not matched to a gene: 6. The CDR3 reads CASSTRGGRELFF. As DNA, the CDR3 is TGTGCCAGCAGTACAAGGGGAGGGCGGGAGCTGTTTTTT.

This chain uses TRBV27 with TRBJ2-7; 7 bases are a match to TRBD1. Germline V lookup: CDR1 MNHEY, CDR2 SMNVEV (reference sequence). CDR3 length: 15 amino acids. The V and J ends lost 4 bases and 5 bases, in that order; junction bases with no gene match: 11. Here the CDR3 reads CASSSVSDRLNEQYF. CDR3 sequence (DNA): TGTGCCAGCAGTTCAGTCTCGGACAGGCTTAACGAGCAGTACTTC.

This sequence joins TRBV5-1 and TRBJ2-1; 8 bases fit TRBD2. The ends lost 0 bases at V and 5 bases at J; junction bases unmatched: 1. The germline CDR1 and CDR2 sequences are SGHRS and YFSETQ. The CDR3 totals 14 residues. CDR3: CASSLGTSHNEQFF. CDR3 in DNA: TGCGCCAGCAGCTTGGGGACTAGCCACAATGAGCAGTTCTTC.

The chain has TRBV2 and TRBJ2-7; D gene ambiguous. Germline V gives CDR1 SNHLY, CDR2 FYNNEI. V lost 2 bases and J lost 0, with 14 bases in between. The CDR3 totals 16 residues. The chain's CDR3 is CASSEWAAGSSYEQYF. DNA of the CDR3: TGTGCCAGCAGTGAATGGGCGGCCGGAAGCTCCTACGAGCAGTACTTC. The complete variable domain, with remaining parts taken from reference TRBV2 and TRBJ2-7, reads EPEVTQTPSHQVTQMGQEVILRCVPISNHLYFYWYRQILGQKVEFLVSFYNNEISEKSEIFDDQFSVERPDGSNFTLKIRSTKLEDSAMYFCASSEWAAGSSYEQYFGPGTRLTVT.

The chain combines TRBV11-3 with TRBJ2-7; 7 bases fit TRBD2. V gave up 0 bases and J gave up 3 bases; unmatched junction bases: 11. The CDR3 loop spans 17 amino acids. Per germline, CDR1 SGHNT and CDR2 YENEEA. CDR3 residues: CASSLDPERGEFYEQYF. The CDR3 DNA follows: TGTGCCAGCAGCTTAGATCCGGAGCGGGGCGAGTTCTACGAGCAGTACTTC.

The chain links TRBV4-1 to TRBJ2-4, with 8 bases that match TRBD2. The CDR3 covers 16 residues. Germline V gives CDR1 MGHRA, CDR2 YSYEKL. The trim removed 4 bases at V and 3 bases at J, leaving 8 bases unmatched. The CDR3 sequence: CASSLPGGAGKNIQYF. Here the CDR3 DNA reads TGCGCCAGCAGCCTCCCCGGGGGGGCCGGCAAAAACATTCAGTACTTC.

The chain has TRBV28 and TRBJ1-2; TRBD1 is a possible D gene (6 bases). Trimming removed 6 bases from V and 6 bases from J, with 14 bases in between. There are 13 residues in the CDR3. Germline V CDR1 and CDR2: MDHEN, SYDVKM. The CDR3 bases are TGTGCCAGCAGGACTGGACAGAATAATGGCTACACCTTC. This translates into CASRTGQNNGYTF.

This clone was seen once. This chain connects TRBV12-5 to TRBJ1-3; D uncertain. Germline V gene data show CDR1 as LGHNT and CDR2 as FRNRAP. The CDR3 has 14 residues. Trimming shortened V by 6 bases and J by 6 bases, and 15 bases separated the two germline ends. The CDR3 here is CASGAPRFSNTIYF. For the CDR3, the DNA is TGTGCTAGTGGGGCCCCCAGATTTTCAAACACCATATATTTT.

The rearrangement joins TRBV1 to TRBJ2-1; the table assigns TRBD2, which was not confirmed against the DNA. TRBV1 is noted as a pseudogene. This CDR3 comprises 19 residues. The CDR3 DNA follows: TGCACCAGCAGCCAAGGCCCCCAAACTAGCGGGAGCTCCTACAATGAGCAGTTCTTC. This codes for CTSSQGPQTSGSSYNEQFF.

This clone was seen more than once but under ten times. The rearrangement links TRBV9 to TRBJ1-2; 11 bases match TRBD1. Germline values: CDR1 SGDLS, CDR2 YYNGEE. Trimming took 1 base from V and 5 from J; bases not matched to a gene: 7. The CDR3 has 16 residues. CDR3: CASSVSPGQGVYGYTF. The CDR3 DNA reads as TGTGCCAGCAGCGTATCCCCGGGACAGGGGGTATATGGCTACACCTTC.

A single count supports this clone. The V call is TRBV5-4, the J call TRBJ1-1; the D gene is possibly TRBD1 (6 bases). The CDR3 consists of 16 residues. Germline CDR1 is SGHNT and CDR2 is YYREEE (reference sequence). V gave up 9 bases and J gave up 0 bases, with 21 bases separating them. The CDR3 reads CATKLGGAIVNTEAFF. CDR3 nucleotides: TGTGCCACTAAATTAGGGGGGGCCATTGTGAACACTGAAGCTTTCTTT.

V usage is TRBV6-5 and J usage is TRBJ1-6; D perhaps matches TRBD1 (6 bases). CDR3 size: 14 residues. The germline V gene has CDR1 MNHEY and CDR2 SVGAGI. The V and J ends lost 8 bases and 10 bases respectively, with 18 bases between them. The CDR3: CASGLTQGGSPLHF. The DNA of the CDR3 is TGTGCCAGCGGGCTGACACAGGGAGGCTCACCCCTCCACTTT.

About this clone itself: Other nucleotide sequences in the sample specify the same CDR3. CDR3 DNA sequence: TGTGCCAGCAGCCCTCCGGGACAGGAGACCAATGAGCAGTTCTTC. Its translation is CASSPPGQETNEQFF. The chain is built from TRBV7-9 and TRBJ2-1; 8 bases are a match to TRBD1. After removal of 5 bases from V and 6 bases from J, the junction contained 9 bases not matched to a gene. Germline loops: CDR1 SEHNR, CDR2 FQNEAQ (reference sequence). The CDR3 has 15 residues.

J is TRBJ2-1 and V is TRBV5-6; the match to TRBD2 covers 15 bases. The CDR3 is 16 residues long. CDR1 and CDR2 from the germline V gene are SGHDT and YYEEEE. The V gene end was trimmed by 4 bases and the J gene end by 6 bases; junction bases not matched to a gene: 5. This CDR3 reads CASSLGTSGRFNEQFF. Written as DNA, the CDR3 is TGTGCCAGCAGCCTAGGGACTAGCGGGAGGTTCAATGAGCAGTTCTTC. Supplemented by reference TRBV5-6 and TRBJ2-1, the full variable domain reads DAGVTQSPTHLIKTRGQQVTLRCSPKSGHDTVSWYQQALGQGPQFIFQYYEEEERQRGNFPDRFSGHQFPNYSSELNVNALLLGDSALYLCASSLGTSGRFNEQFFGPGTRLTVL.

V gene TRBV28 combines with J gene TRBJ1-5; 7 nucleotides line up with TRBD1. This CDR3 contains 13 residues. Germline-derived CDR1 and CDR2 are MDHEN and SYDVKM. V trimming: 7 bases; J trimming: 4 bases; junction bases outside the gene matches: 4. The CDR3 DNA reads TGTGCCAGCAATTGGGGACAGAATCAGCCCCAGCATTTT. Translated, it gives CASNWGQNQPQHF. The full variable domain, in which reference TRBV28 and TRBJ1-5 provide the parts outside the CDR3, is DVKVTQSSRYLVKRTGEKVFLECVQDMDHENMFWYRQDPGLGLRLIYFSYDVKMKEKGDIPEGYSVSREKKERFSLILESASTNQTSMYLCASNWGQNQPQHFGDGTRLSIL.

The CDR3 loop is CASATKPNTEAFF. As DNA, the CDR3 is TGTGCCAGCGCGACGAAACCCAACACTGAAGCTTTCTTT. The chain joins TRBV14 to TRBJ1-1, with no clear D. The CDR3 sequence is 13 residues long. Germline assignment: CDR1 SGHDN and CDR2 FVKESK. V lost 8 bases and J 2 bases, leaving 12 bases between the germline ends.

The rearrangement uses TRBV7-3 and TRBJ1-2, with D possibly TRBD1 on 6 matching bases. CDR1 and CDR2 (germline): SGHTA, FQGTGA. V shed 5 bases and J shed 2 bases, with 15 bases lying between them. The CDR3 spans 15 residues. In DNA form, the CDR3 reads TGTGCCAGCAGCCCCGACCCCGGGACAAACTATGGCTACACCTTC. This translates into CASSPDPGTNYGYTF. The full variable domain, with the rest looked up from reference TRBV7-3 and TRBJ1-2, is GAGVSQTPSNKVTEKGKYVELRCDPISGHTALYWYRQSLGQGPEFLIYFQGTGAADDSGLPNDRFFAVRPEGSVSTLKIQRTERGDSAVYLCASSPDPGTNYGYTFGSGTRLTVV.

The DNA for the CDR3 is TGTGCCTGGGTTAAGGGGGGCGTCCGCTACACCTTC. It codes for CAWVKGGVRYTF. The chain joins TRBV30 to TRBJ1-2; possible D gene TRBD1, 6 bases. The germline V gene has CDR1 GTSNPN and CDR2 SVGIG (reference sequence). This CDR3 has 12 residues. Trimming removed 5 bases from V and 9 bases from J, with 16 bases in between.

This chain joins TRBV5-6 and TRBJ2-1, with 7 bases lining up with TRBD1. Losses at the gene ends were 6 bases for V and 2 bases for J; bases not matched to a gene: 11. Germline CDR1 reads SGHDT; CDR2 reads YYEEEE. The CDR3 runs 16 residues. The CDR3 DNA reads TGTGCCAGCACCGCAGACAGGGATCTCACCTACAATGAGCAGTTCTTC. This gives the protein CASTADRDLTYNEQFF.

The CDR3, as DNA: TGTGCCAGCAGCGCCGGATGGGGCCAGAACGAGCAGTACTTC. Its translation is CASSAGWGQNEQYF. The V call is TRBV9, the J call TRBJ2-7; D perhaps matches TRBD1 (5 bases). Trimming removed 3 bases at V and 5 bases at J, with 15 bases between. CDR1 and CDR2 (germline): SGDLS, YYNGEE. The CDR3 is 14 amino acids.

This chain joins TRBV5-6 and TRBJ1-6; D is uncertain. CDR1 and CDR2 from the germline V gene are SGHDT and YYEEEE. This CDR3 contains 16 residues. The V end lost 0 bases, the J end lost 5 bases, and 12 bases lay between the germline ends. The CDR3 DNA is TGTGCCAGCAGCTTGGGGTCACTTACAAATAATTCACCCCTCCACTTT. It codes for CASSLGSLTNNSPLHF.

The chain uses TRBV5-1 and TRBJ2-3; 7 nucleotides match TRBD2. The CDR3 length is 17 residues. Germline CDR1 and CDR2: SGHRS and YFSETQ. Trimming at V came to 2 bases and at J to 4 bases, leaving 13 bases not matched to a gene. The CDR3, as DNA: TGCGCCAGCAGCTTCTGGGCGGGAGTTAAGGGCGCAGATACGCAGTATTTT. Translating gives CASSFWAGVKGADTQYF.

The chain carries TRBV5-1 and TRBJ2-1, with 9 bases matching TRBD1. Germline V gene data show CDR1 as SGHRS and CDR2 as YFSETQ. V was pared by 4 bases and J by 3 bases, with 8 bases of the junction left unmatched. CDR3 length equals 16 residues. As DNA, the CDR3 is TGCGCCAGCAGCCCCGTTTCGACAGGGGGCTACAATGAGCAGTTCTTC. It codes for CASSPVSTGGYNEQFF.

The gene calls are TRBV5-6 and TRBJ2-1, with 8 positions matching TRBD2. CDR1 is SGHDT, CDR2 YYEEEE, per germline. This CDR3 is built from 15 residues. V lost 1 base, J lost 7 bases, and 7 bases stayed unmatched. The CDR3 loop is CASSLNSGRSNEQFF. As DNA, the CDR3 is TGTGCCAGCAGCTTGAACAGCGGGAGATCGAATGAGCAGTTCTTC.

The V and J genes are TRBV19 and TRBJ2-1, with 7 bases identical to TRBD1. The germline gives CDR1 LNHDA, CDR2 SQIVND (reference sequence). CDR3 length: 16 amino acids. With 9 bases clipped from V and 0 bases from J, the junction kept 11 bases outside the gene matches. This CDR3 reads CASKVGGVSSYNEQFF. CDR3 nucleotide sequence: TGTGCCAGCAAAGTAGGGGGCGTAAGCTCCTACAATGAGCAGTTCTTC.